The present TCR beta chain was sequenced within a study of graft-versus-host responses after intestinal transplantation. Assay used: immunoSEQ multiplex PCR; TCRdb lists only in-frame clones, some missing. The repertoire has about 97,000 clones, 75% to 95% of them found once; the top ten carry 16%. Germline V gives CDR1 SGHDT, CDR2 YYEEEE. V was shortened by 6 bases and J by 2 bases, with 11 bases between the two germline ends. The CDR3 runs to 13 residues. The genes are TRBV5-6 and TRBJ1-1; D call uncertain. The receptor comes from a human patient who received an intestinal transplant, so some T cells may come from the graft donor. The source material was PBMCs, sampled approximately 470 days after intestinal transplant. Here the CDR3 reads CASTFGSNTEAFF. The CDR3 DNA follows: TGTGCCAGCACTTTCGGGTCAAACACTGAAGCTTTCTTT.